Each of the 22 T cell receptor beta chains below was sequenced from the same sample in a study of glioma-infiltrating T cells after dendritic cell vaccination. Data came from immunoSEQ multiplex PCR; TCRdb stores just in-frame clones and leaves some out. The table lists 55,000 to 70,000 clones, around 83% of them singletons. Specimen: blood, collected before dendritic cell vaccination. The receptors shown here come from a human donor with glioblastoma.

The rearrangement joins TRBV5-8 to TRBJ1-4; D call uncertain. From germline, CDR1 is SGHTS and CDR2 YDEGEE. The CDR3 contains 13 residues. Trimming cost V 5 bases and J 6 bases, with 11 bases left between them. CDR3 sequence (DNA): TGTGCCAGCAGTCCTTCAGTGTATGAAAAACTGTTTTTT. Translating it yields CASSPSVYEKLFF. The whole variable domain, remainder taken from reference TRBV5-8 and TRBJ1-4, is EAGVTQSPTHLIKTRGQQATLRCSPISGHTSVYWYQQALGLGLQFLLWYDEGEERNRGNFPPRFSGRQFPNYSSELNVNALELEDSALYLCASSPSVYEKLFFGSGTQLSVL.

The chain joins TRBV28 to TRBJ1-4, with D hard to call. Trimming stripped 5 bases from V and 10 bases from J, with 23 bases between. The germline CDR1 and CDR2 sequences are MDHEN and SYDVKM. CDR3 length equals 16 residues. CDR3 nucleotide sequence: TGTGCCAGCAGTGCCCCCGGGAGATTTAATTCTCGAAAACTGTTTTTT. This translates into CASSAPGRFNSRKLFF.

The chain couples TRBV2 to TRBJ2-2, with TRBD2 as a possible D gene (6 bases). Germline lookup yields CDR1 SNHLY and CDR2 FYNNEI. CDR3 size: 14 residues. V lost 10 bases to trimming and J lost 0 bases, with 12 bases between them. The chain's CDR3 is CATLGDSNTGELFF. The CDR3 region has the DNA TGTGCCACCCTCGGGGACTCGAACACCGGGGAGCTGTTTTTT.

The V call is TRBV6-1, the J call TRBJ1-2; the D is unclear. CDR3 length equals 14 residues. Germline-derived CDR1 and CDR2 are MNHNS and SASEGT. V lost 9 bases and J lost 4, with 18 bases in between. The CDR3 DNA sequence: TGTGCCAGAGGAGCGGGTCCCCCTCTCTATGGCTACACCTTC. Protein: CARGAGPPLYGYTF.

This sequence joins TRBV5-6 and TRBJ1-1, with D possibly TRBD1 on 6 matching bases. CDR1 is SGHDT and CDR2 is YYEEEE in the germline V gene. Trimming took 2 bases from V and 0 from J, leaving 17 bases between them. CDR3 length equals 17 residues. The CDR3 nucleotides are TGTGCCAGCAGCTTAGCCACAGGGAATTACATGAACACTGAAGCTTTCTTT. Translated: CASSLATGNYMNTEAFF.

CDR3 nucleotides: TGCGCCAGCAGTCTGGCGGCCTTGGCTCAGCCCCAGCATTTT. Amino acids: CASSLAALAQPQHF. This rearrangement joins TRBV10-2 to TRBJ1-5; D call uncertain. This CDR3 is built from 14 residues. Germline assignment: CDR1 WSHSY and CDR2 SAAADI. V lost 5 bases and J 6 bases, leaving 14 bases between the germline ends.

This chain joins TRBV28 and TRBJ1-1; D gene ambiguous. Germline CDR1 MDHEN, CDR2 SYDVKM. V was pared by 2 bases and J by 5 bases, with 21 bases between. The CDR3 spans 17 residues. The CDR3 sequence is CASSLAGFHLRGTEAFF. The CDR3 DNA sequence: TGTGCCAGCAGTTTAGCAGGTTTCCACTTAAGAGGGACTGAAGCTTTCTTT.

The sample holds one count of this clone. This rearrangement joins TRBV7-2 to TRBJ1-2, with TRBD1 as a possible D gene (6 bases). V shed 6 bases and J shed 0 bases, with 20 bases lying between them. Per the germline V gene, CDR1 is SGHTA and CDR2 is FQGNSA. The CDR3 consists of 17 residues. In DNA, the CDR3 is TGTGCCAGCAGGAACCAGGGAGGGGGAAATGCTAACTATGGCTACACCTTC. It translates to CASRNQGGGNANYGYTF.

V gene TRBV7-2 combines with J gene TRBJ1-4, with D tentatively TRBD1 (5 bases). The CDR3 has 14 residues. Trimming cost V 3 bases and J 3 bases, with 8 bases left between them. The germline gives CDR1 SGHTA, CDR2 FQGNSA. CDR3 sequence: CASSLGTANEKLFF. The CDR3 nucleotides are TGTGCCAGCAGCTTGGGGACTGCTAATGAAAAACTGTTTTTT.

V and J are TRBV18 and TRBJ2-2; 8 positions match TRBD2. CDR1 KGHSH and CDR2 LQKENI come from the germline V gene. The CDR3 runs to 16 residues. V trimming: 2 bases; J trimming: 0 bases; junction bases outside the gene matches: 2. This chain's CDR3 is CASSPAGGTNTGELFF. For the CDR3, the DNA is TGTGCCAGCTCACCAGCGGGGGGAACGAACACCGGGGAGCTGTTTTTT.

The V call is TRBV11-1, the J call TRBJ2-7; 12 nucleotides align to TRBD2. The trim removed 5 bases at V and 7 bases at J, leaving 9 bases unmatched. Germline CDR1 reads SGHAT; CDR2 reads FQDESV (reference sequence). The CDR3 length is 15 residues. The CDR3 DNA reads as TGTGCCAGCAGCAGGACTAGCGGGGTTCCTGGTGAGCAGTACTTC. Its translation: CASSRTSGVPGEQYF.

This chain uses TRBV2 with TRBJ1-1, with 8 bases aligning to TRBD1. This CDR3 spans 15 amino acids. Germline loops: CDR1 SNHLY, CDR2 FYNNEI. V was clipped by 6 bases and J by 4 bases; unmatched bases: 10. Written as DNA, the CDR3 is TGTGCCAGCAGGGGGACAGGCCCCCGAGGCACTGAAGCTTTCTTT. It is translated as CASRGTGPRGTEAFF. The whole variable domain, filled in from reference TRBV2 and TRBJ1-1, reads EPEVTQTPSHQVTQMGQEVILRCVPISNHLYFYWYRQILGQKVEFLVSFYNNEISEKSEIFDDQFSVERPDGSNFTLKIRSTKLEDSAMYFCASRGTGPRGTEAFFGQGTRLTVV.

The V call is TRBV5-1, the J call TRBJ2-3; the D gene is possibly TRBD1 (6 bases). The CDR3 is 14 residues long. V shed 0 bases and J shed 4 bases, with 9 bases lying between them. Germline values: CDR1 SGHRS, CDR2 YFSETQ. The CDR3 here is CASSLGQAADTQYF. The CDR3 DNA sequence: TGCGCCAGCAGCTTGGGACAGGCGGCAGATACGCAGTATTTT.

The chain couples TRBV5-1 to TRBJ2-7; 8 bases map to TRBD1. There are 17 residues in the CDR3. The V and J ends lost 0 bases and 0 bases, in that order; junction bases with no gene match: 8. Germline V CDR1 and CDR2: SGHRS, YFSETQ. CDR3 in DNA: TGCGCCAGCAGCTTGGCCCCAGGGGGCTTTAGCTCCTACGAGCAGTACTTC. It specifies CASSLAPGGFSSYEQYF.

The V and J genes are TRBV19 and TRBJ1-4; D not certain. CDR1 is LNHDA, CDR2 SQIVND, per germline (reference sequence). The CDR3 is 15 amino acids. With 5 bases removed from V and 0 bases from J, the gap between germline ends came to 10 bases. In DNA, the CDR3 is TGTGCCAGTAGTCCCGGGGTCACAACTAATGAAAAACTGTTTTTT. It yields the protein CASSPGVTTNEKLFF.

This clone was counted only a few times. The CDR3 bases are TGTGCCAGCACCGAGTCACGAGATGGCTACACCTTC. As protein: CASTESRDGYTF. J is TRBJ1-2 and V is TRBV6-6; D uncertain. CDR3 length: 12 amino acids. Trimming shortened V by 7 bases and J by 6 bases, and 12 bases separated the two germline ends. The V gene's germline CDR1 is MNHNY and CDR2 SVGAGI (reference sequence).

CDR3 DNA sequence: TGTGCCAGCAGCTTGGGGGGGCGAAACACCATATATTTT. This gives the protein CASSLGGRNTIYF. The chain recombines TRBV5-4 with TRBJ1-3; D may be TRBD1 (6 bases). Germline V gene data show CDR1 as SGHNT and CDR2 as YYREEE (reference sequence). Trimming stripped 0 bases from V and 5 bases from J, with 6 bases between. The CDR3 contains 13 residues.

The chain is built from TRBV28 and TRBJ2-2; no clear D. Trimming pared 3 bases from V and 0 bases from J, leaving 11 bases between. CDR3 length: 16 residues. The germline V gene has CDR1 MDHEN and CDR2 SYDVKM. In nucleotides, the CDR3 is TGTGCCAGCAGTTTTCTTAGAATTCCGAACACCGGGGAGCTGTTTTTT. Translation: CASSFLRIPNTGELFF.

V is TRBV15 and J is TRBJ2-2, with TRBD1 matching over 7 bases. Per germline, CDR1 LNHNV and CDR2 YYDKDF (reference sequence). There are 16 residues in the CDR3. Trimming at V came to 2 bases and at J to 6 bases, leaving 9 bases not matched to a gene. CDR3 region: CATSRTKTGAAGELFF. CDR3 nucleotides: TGTGCCACCAGCAGAACCAAAACAGGGGCGGCCGGGGAGCTGTTTTTT.

The genes are TRBV2 and TRBJ1-6; 7 bases map to TRBD1. V lost 7 bases to trimming and J lost 6 bases; unmatched junction nucleotides: 12. CDR1 and CDR2 from the germline V gene are SNHLY and FYNNEI. The CDR3 sequence is 16 residues long. CDR3 residues: CASIPRATGPNSPLHF. Written as DNA, the CDR3 is TGTGCCAGCATCCCCCGGGCGACAGGGCCTAATTCACCCCTCCACTTT.

The chain joins TRBV6-4 to TRBJ2-6, with 7 bases lining up with TRBD2. Germline V lookup: CDR1 MRHNA, CDR2 SNTAGT. V was clipped by 1 base and J by 2 bases; unmatched bases: 11. The CDR3 spans 19 residues. CDR3 in amino acids: CASSDYTCPGGAGANVLTF. For the CDR3, the DNA is TGTGCCAGCAGTGACTACACTTGCCCGGGAGGCGCTGGGGCCAACGTCCTGACTTTC.

V and J are TRBV5-4 and TRBJ2-5; 9 positions match TRBD2. CDR3 length equals 15 residues. J gave up 4 bases and V 4 bases, and 8 bases lay outside the gene matches. Germline values: CDR1 SGHNT, CDR2 YYREEE (reference sequence). CDR3 sequence reads: CASSRSGGEVETQYF. CDR3 nucleotides: TGTGCCAGCAGCCGTAGCGGGGGAGAGGTAGAGACCCAGTACTTC.